This T cell receptor (beta chain) was sequenced for a study of shared clonotypes between healthy human individuals. Regarding the study as a whole: Around 5% of naive CD4 clonotypes were common to several donors.

Sorted-subset replicate PCRs used approximately 200 ng of genomic DNA. This amount corresponded to some 30,000 T cell genomes. Assay used: immunoSEQ multiplex PCR; TCRdb lists only in-frame clones, some missing. This table holds some 1.5 million clones, nearly 99% found once. Worth noting for this clone: Its antigen is unidentified.

All donors qualified as healthy HIV-negative adults and had experienced no recent acute infections or vaccinations. CD4+ cell separation produced CD45RA+ naive and CD45RA-negative memory subsets. CDR1 and CDR2 (germline): SQVTM, ANQGSEA. This CDR3 comprises 13 residues. The V end was cut by 4 bases, the J end by 4 bases, with 13 bases between. This sequence was found in a man under 40 in good health. The sequencing input was naive CD4+ T cells sorted from blood. The subset: CD45RA+ positively selected. This chain links TRBV29-1 with TRBJ2-5; the D gene could be TRBD1 or TRBD2 (7 bases each). The CDR3 nucleotides are TGCAGCGTTGCAGGGGGGGCCGGAGAGACCCAGTACTTC. The encoded protein is CSVAGGAGETQYF.